The clone carrying this TCR beta chain has only one observation. V shed 3 bases and J shed 2 bases, with 14 bases lying between them. This CDR3 is 17 amino acids long. Germline CDR1 is SNHLY and CDR2 is FYNNEI. The PCR ran on 60 Vbeta and 13 Jbeta primers. The method was immunoSEQ multiplex PCR; TCRdb's version includes in-frame clones alone and lacks a portion of them. In the table there are 130,000 or so clones, approximately 78% of which are singletons. The data were obtained in a study of cytomegalovirus exposure and HLA in healthy donors. This TCR was sampled from a man aged 35 to 55 in good health and CMV-seronegative. The specimen was PBMCs. The rearrangement uses TRBV2 and TRBJ2-6; a possible D gene is TRBD1 (5 bases). CDR3 coding DNA: TGTGCCAGCAGTGACCAGGGTATGTTGGCTGGGGCCAACGTCCTGACTTTC. It codes for CASSDQGMLAGANVLTF. The whole variable domain, remainder taken from reference TRBV2 and TRBJ2-6, is EPEVTQTPSHQVTQMGQEVILRCVPISNHLYFYWYRQILGQKVEFLVSFYNNEISEKSEIFDDQFSVERPDGSNFTLKIRSTKLEDSAMYFCASSDQGMLAGANVLTFGAGSRLTVL.